This T cell receptor (beta chain) appears in the sequencing data of a study of OX40 agonist ivuxolimab in advanced cancers. Measured with immunoSEQ multiplex PCR; TCRdb has only the in-frame clones, and not every one. In the table there are 65,000 to 80,000 clones, 85% to 95% of which are singletons. From germline, CDR1 is SQVTM and CDR2 ANQGSEA. The CDR3 runs to 16 residues. V shed 3 bases, J shed 0 bases, and the junction held 2 bases outside the gene matches. The receptor comes from an adult with an advanced solid tumor such as melanoma, head and neck, liver or kidney cancer. This chain links TRBV29-1 with TRBJ2-7; 16 nucleotides match TRBD2. The starting material was CD4+ or CD8+ T cells sorted from blood, obtained in a trial of the OX40 agonist ivuxolimab. The CDR3 DNA sequence: TGCAGCGTTGAGGGACTAGCGGGAGGGCCCTCCTACGAGCAGTACTTC. Encoded protein: CSVEGLAGGPSYEQYF.